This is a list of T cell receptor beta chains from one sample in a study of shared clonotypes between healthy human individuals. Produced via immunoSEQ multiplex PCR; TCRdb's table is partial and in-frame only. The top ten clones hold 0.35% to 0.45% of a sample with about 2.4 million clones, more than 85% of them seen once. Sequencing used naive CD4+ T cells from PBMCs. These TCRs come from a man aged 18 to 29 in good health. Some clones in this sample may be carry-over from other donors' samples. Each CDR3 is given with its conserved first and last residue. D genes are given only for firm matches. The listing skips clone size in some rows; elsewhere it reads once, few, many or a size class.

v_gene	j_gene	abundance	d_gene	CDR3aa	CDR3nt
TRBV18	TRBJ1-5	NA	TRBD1	CASSGRQGHQNQPQHF	TGTGCCAGCTCAGGCAGACAGGGCCACCAGAATCAGCCCCAGCATTTT
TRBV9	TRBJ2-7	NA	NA	CASSVVPPQGF	TGTGCCAGCAGCGTAGTGCCACCTCAAGGGTTC
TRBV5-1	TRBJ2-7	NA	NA	CASTLDQGSYEQYF	TGCGCCAGCACCCTCGATCAGGGTTCCTACGAGCAGTACTTC
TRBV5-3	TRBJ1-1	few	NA	CARSLGAFF	TGTGCCAGAAGCTTGGGGGCTTTCTTT
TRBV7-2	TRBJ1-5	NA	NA	CASSLSGTRGDQPQHF	TGTGCCAGCAGCTTATCCGGGACAAGGGGCGATCAGCCCCAGCATTTT
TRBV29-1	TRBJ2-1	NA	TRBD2	CSVDGLAGTDEQFF	TGCAGCGTTGATGGGCTAGCGGGAACGGATGAGCAGTTCTTC
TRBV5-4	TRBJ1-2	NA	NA	CASSSRNLQGYTF	TGTGCCAGCAGCTCGCGGAATCTGCAGGGCTACACCTTC
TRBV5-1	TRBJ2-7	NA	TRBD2	CASSLALAGSREQYF	TGCGCCAGCAGCTTGGCTCTAGCGGGGTCTCGGGAGCAGTACTTC
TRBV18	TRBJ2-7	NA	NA	CASSPSAELEQYF	TGTGCCAGCTCACCCTCCGCAGAACTCGAGCAGTACTTC
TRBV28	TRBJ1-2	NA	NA	CASSIGLPFGYTF	TGTGCCAGCAGTATAGGGCTCCCGTTTGGCTACACCTTC
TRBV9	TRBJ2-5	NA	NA	CASSSSRAETQYF	TGTGCCAGCAGCTCTTCCAGGGCAGAGACCCAGTACTTC
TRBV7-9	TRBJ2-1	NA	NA	CASSQTGIGEQFF	TGTGCCAGCAGCCAAACTGGGATTGGTGAGCAGTTCTTC
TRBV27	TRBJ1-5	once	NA	CASSFRPGTQPQHF	TGTGCCAGCAGTTTCCGTCCCGGGACTCAGCCCCAGCATTTT
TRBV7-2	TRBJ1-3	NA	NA	CASSLVADTIYF	TGTGCCAGCAGCTTAGTAGCGGACACCATATATTTT
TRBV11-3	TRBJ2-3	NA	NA	CASSPGLSTDTQYF	TGTGCCAGCAGCCCGGGACTTAGCACAGATACGCAGTATTTT
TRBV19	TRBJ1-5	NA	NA	CASSIGGDTGNQPQHF	TGTGCCAGTAGTATCGGGGGGGATACGGGCAATCAGCCCCAGCATTTT
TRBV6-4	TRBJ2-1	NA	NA	CASSDSGTLMVF	TGTGCCAGCAGTGACTCAGGGACCTTGATGGTCTTC
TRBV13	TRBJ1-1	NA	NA	CASSLNFDTEAFF	TGTGCCAGCAGCTTAAACTTCGACACTGAAGCTTTCTTT
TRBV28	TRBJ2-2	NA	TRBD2	CATRGGGNTGELFF	TGTGCCACCCGGGGGGGCGGGAACACCGGGGAGCTGTTTTTT
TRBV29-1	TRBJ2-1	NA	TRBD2	CSGVGTSGREQFF	TGCAGCGGAGTTGGGACTAGCGGGAGGGAGCAGTTCTTC
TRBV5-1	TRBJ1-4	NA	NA	CASSLDGTGEKLFF	TGCGCCAGCAGCTTGGATGGGACGGGTGAAAAACTGTTTTTT
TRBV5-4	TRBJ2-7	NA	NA	CASSLGGLSGLLYEQYF	TGTGCCAGCAGCTTGGGGGGTCTGAGCGGCCTTCTCTACGAGCAGTACTTC
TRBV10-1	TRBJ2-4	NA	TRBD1	CASSEFRTGGNIQYF	TGCGCCAGCAGTGAGTTCAGGACAGGGGGCAACATTCAGTACTTC
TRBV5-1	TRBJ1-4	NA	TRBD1	CASKGTATNEKLFF	TGCGCCAGCAAAGGGACAGCAACTAATGAAAAACTGTTTTTT
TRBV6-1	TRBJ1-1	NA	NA	CASSLQVRTEAFF	TGTGCCAGCAGCTTACAGGTCAGGACTGAAGCTTTCTTT
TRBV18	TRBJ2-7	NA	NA	CASSPNRAEWAEQYF	TGTGCCAGCTCACCAAATAGAGCGGAGTGGGCCGAGCAGTACTTC